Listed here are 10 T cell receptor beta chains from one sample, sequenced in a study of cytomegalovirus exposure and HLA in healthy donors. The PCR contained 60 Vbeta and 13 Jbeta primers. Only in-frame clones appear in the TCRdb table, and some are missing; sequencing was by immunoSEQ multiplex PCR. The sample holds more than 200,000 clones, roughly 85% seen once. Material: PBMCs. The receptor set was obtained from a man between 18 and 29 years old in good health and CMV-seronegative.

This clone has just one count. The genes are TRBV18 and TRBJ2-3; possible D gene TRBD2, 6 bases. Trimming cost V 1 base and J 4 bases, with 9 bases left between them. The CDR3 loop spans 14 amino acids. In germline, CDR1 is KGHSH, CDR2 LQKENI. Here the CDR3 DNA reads TGTGCCAGCTCACCACTTGGGGGGTCAGATACGCAGTATTTT. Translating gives CASSPLGGSDTQYF. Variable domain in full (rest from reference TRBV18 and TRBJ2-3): NAGVMQNPRHLVRRRGQEARLRCSPMKGHSHVYWYRQLPEEGLKFMVYLQKENIIDESGMPKERFSAEFPKEGPSILRIQQVVRGDSAAYFCASSPLGGSDTQYFGPGTRLTVL.

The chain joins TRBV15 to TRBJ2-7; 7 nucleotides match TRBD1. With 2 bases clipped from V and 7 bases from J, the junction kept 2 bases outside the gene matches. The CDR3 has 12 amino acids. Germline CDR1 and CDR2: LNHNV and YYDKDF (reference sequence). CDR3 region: CATSRQGEEQYF. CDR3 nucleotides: TGTGCCACCAGCAGACAGGGGGAGGAGCAGTACTTC.

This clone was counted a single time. CDR3 nucleotide sequence: TGTGCCAGCAGCGAACCCGGGACTAGTAAATACGAGCAGTACTTC. Protein product: CASSEPGTSKYEQYF. The chain combines TRBV14 with TRBJ2-7; TRBD2 matches 8 bases. CDR1 SGHDN and CDR2 FVKESK come from the germline V gene. The CDR3 contains 15 residues. Trimming removed 5 bases from V and 4 bases from J; junction bases left unmatched: 10. The full variable domain, in which reference TRBV14 and TRBJ2-7 provide the parts outside the CDR3, is EAGVTQFPSHSVIEKGQTVTLRCDPISGHDNLYWYRRVMGKEIKFLLHFVKESKQDESGMPNNRFLAERTGGTYSTLKVQPAELEDSGVYFCASSEPGTSKYEQYFGPGTRLTVT.

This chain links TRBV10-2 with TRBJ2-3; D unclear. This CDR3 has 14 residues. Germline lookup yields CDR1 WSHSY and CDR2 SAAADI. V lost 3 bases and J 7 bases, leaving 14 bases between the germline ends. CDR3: CASSDSIVLHTQYF. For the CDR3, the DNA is TGCGCCAGCAGTGACTCTATTGTACTACATACGCAGTATTTT.

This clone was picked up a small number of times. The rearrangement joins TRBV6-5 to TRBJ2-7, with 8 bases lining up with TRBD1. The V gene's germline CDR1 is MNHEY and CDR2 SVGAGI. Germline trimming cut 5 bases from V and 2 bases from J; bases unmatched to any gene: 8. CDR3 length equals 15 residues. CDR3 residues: CASSKTPDRAYEQYF. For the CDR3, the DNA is TGTGCCAGCAGTAAAACCCCGGACAGGGCCTACGAGCAGTACTTC.

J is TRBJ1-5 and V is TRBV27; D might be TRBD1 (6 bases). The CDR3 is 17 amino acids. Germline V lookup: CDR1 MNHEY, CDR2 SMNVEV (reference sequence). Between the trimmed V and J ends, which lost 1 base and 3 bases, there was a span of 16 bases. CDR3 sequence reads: CASSLWGQAMVNQPQHF. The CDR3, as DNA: TGTGCCAGCAGTTTATGGGGGCAGGCGATGGTCAATCAGCCCCAGCATTTT.

CDR3 in amino acids: CASSKVDPRRGNEQFF. In nucleotides, the CDR3 is TGTGCCAGCAGCAAAGTAGACCCCCGGAGAGGAAATGAGCAGTTCTTC. The gene calls are TRBV21-1 and TRBJ2-1; the table's D gene call, TRBD2, was not cross checked with the DNA. TRBV21-1 is described as a pseudogene. The CDR3 sequence is 16 residues long.

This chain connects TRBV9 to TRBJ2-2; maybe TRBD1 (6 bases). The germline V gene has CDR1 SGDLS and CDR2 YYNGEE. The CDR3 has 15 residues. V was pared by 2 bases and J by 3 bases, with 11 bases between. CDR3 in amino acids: CASSVSHRDTGELFF. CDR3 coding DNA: TGTGCCAGCAGCGTGTCCCACAGGGACACCGGGGAGCTGTTTTTT. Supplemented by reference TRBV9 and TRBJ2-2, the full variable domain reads DSGVTQTPKHLITATGQRVTLRCSPRSGDLSVYWYQQSLDQGLQFLIQYYNGEERAKGNILERFSAQQFPDLHSELNLSSLELGDSALYFCASSVSHRDTGELFFGEGSRLTVL.

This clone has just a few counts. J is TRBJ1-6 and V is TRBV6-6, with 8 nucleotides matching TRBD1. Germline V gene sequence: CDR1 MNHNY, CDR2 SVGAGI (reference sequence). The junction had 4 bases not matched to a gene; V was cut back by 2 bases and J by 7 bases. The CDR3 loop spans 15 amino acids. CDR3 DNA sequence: TGTGCCAGCAGTTACGAGACAGGGGCCAATTCACCCCTCCACTTT. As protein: CASSYETGANSPLHF.

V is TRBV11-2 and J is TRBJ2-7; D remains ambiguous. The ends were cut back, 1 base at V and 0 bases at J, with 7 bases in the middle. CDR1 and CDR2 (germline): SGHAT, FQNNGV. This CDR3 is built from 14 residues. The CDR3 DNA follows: TGTGCCAGCAGCTTAGGTTTTAGCTCCTACGAGCAGTACTTC. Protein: CASSLGFSSYEQYF.